The clone carrying this T cell receptor (beta chain) appeared a single time. The antigen is not known. Trimming removed 1 base from V and 2 bases from J, with 12 bases in between. The CDR3 is 15 amino acids. Germline loops: CDR1 SGHAT, CDR2 FQNNGV. These data originate in a study of cytomegalovirus exposure and HLA in healthy donors. Overall study findings and caveats: Owing to their indistinguishability, certain V segments, notably TRBV6-2 and TRBV6-3, were excluded. TCR beta V- and J-gene trimming was later associated with a missense DCLRE1C variant.

PCR employed 60 Vbeta and 13 Jbeta primers. Only in-frame clones appear in the TCRdb table, and some are missing; sequencing was by immunoSEQ multiplex PCR. The sample contains roughly 130,000 clones, roughly four fifths of which appear only once. The source material was PBMCs. The chain recombines TRBV11-2 with TRBJ2-7; D might be TRBD1 (6 bases). This TCR was sampled from a woman aged 40 to 55 in good health and CMV-seropositive. Here the CDR3 reads CASSLARTETYEQYF. DNA of the CDR3: TGTGCCAGCAGCTTAGCACGGACAGAAACCTACGAGCAGTACTTC. Full variable domain (remainder filled in from reference TRBV11-2 and TRBJ2-7): EAGVAQSPRYKIIEKRQSVAFWCNPISGHATLYWYQQILGQGPKLLIQFQNNGVVDDSQLPKDRFSAERLKGVDSTLKIQPAKLEDSAVYLCASSLARTETYEQYFGPGTRLTVT.